This T cell receptor (beta chain) was obtained from a study of response to subunit inactivated influenza vaccine (dated by TCRdb to 2017 to 2018). About the full investigation: Deep quantitative T cell receptor repertoire profiling was used in the study to track responses to a trivalent subunit inactivated influenza vaccine. What the work shows at the level of the full study, not this receptor alone: The authors proposed that each seasonal influenza vaccination may bring in only a limited number of new T cells.

At least ten counts were recorded for this clonotype. It lacks a known antigen. Within one base of it there is no much larger clone, and no base qualities were kept. Its CDR3 holds 14 amino acids, cysteine through phenylalanine. Of all the DNA, just the CDR3 is kept, 42 bases in frame from base 1. Taken from the germline V gene, the CDR1 and CDR2 loops are ENHRY and SYGVKD. The junction shows trimming of 4 bases on V and 3 bases on J, and the gene matches do not reach 4 bases of it. Libraries were prepared through RT-PCR. Sequencing was performed on an Illumina HiSeq 2500. TCRdb handled the public reads itself, with Q25 trimming in fastp and clone calling in MiXCR, and kept productive beta chains. Rows with a matching CDR3 protein are joined into one entry that keeps the most common DNA and genes. The sample includes some 200,000 distinct CDR3 sequences, with about an eighth observed a single time. 25% to 35% of the sample lies in the top ten.

This sample was shared with a second study, whose subject was T cells expressing NK-cell markers. According to the second study: TCR beta cDNA libraries were made by 5'RACE template switching that added a universal primer site and unique molecular identifiers. Three sorted T-cell subsets (CD3+CD56+NKG2C+, CD3+CD56+NKG2C- and CD3+CD56-NKG2C+) from several donors had their TCR beta-chain repertoires profiled. Of the eight sequenced donors, seven were found to be HCMV-seropositive and one was found to be HCMV-seronegative. To restrict sorting to alphabetaTCR-expressing T cells, an anti-gammadeltaTCR antibody was added in several experiments. In five to seven donors, the dominant CD3+CD56+NKG2C+ clonotypes were among the top 10 CD8+ clonotypes and accounted for roughly 1.0-8% of CD8+ T cells. Those dominant clonotypes were again the most abundant among CD3+CD56-NKG2C+ cells in four donors, at about 28.3-60.1%. Whether the expanded NKG2C-expressing T cell clones were specific for HCMV antigens was left unclear. The study sequenced eight donors, all healthy volunteers chosen at random: three men and five women. To determine HCMV serostatus, a commercial ELISA kit was used to detect HCMV-specific IgG in serum. Peripheral blood mononuclear cells were isolated from blood by Ficoll density gradient centrifugation. Magnetic immunoseparation with Miltenyi isolation kits was used to isolate CD4+ and CD8+ T cells from PBMC. Synthesis of cDNA was primed from the TCR beta constant segment and was followed by two consecutive PCR amplification steps. Sequencing of the libraries produced 2 x 150 bp reads on Illumina HiSeq 2000/2500, MiSeq or NextSeq. MIGEC was used to demultiplex reads and group reads by UMI, and MiTCR was used to assemble and quantify clonotypes. To exclude erroneous sequences, any TCR cDNA sequence not supported by at least two reads was discarded. Downstream repertoire analysis used the tcR package, and clonotypes were matched across fractions by CDR3 nucleotide sequence plus V segment. VDJmatch was used to annotate antigen specificity against VDJdb, with one amino acid substitution in CDR3 allowed.

The receptor was isolated from a man in his fifties or sixties who received an inactivated influenza vaccine. Donor details come from another sample of the same person, matched by shared clones. The receptor chain draws on TRBV10-3 and TRBJ2-7, and TRBD2 matches 9 of the central bases. The sample in question was CD8+ T cells sorted from PBMCs, obtained approximately 12 days after vaccination. The sequence in DNA is TGTGCCATCAGTGCGGCTAGCGGGGACTACGAGCAGTACTTC. Its coded protein is CAISAASGDYEQYF.